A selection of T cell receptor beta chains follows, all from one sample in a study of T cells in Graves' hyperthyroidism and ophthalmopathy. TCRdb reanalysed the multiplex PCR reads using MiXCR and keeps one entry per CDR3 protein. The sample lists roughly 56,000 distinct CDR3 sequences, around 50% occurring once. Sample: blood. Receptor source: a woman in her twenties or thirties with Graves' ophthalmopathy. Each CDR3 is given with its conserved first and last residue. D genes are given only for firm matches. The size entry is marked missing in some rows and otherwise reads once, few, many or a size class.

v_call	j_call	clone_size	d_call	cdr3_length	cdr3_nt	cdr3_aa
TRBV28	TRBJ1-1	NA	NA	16	TGTGCCAGCAGTACCTCCCGAGGTGGAGGGAGGTATGAAGCTTTCTTT	CASSTSRGGGRYEAFF
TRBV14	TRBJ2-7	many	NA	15	TGTGCCAGCAGCCAAGCCCCAGGAGGGATGGGCGAGCAGTACTTC	CASSQAPGGMGEQYF
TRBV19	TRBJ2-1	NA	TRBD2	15	TGTGCCAGTAGTATACGGACTAGCGGGAGTAATGAGCAGTTCTTC	CASSIRTSGSNEQFF
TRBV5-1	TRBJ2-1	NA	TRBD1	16	TGCGCCATCACCTTCCCCAGGGACAGGGTCGGGAATGAGCAGTTCTTC	CAITFPRDRVGNEQFF
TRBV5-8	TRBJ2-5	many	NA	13	TGTGCCAGCAGTAAGACTAGCCAAGAGACCCAGTACTTC	CASSKTSQETQYF
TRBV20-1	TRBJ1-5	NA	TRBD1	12	TGCAGTGCTAGGACAGGGGATCAGCCCCAGCATTTT	CSARTGDQPQHF
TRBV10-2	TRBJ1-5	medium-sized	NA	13	TGCGCCAGCGCGACGGTTAGCAATCAGCCCCAGCATTTT	CASATVSNQPQHF
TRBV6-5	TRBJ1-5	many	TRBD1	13	TGTGCCAGCAGCAACAGGGGAATTCCGCCCCAGCATTTT	CASSNRGIPPQHF
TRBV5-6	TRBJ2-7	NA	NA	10	TGTGCCAGCAGCTTCAGGGGGCAGTACTTC	CASSFRGQYF
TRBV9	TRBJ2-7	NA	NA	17	TGTGCCAGCAGCGAGGAAGGGGGGGGCGCGGGCTCCTACGAGCAGTACTTC	CASSEEGGGAGSYEQYF
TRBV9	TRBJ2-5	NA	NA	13	TGTGCCAGCAGCGTACCCCTGGGGGAGACCCAGTACTTC	CASSVPLGETQYF
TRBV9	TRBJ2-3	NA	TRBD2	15	TGTGCCAGCAGCAGTAGCGGGAGGGTCTACGATGAGCAGTATTTT	CASSSSGRVYDEQYF
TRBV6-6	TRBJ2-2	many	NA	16	TGTGCCACCCTGGATTACACTGAGCGAAACACCGGGGAGCTGTTTTTT	CATLDYTERNTGELFF
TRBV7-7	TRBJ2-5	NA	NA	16	TGTGCTAGCAGCTTAACGGGTGCAAATATCCAAGAGACCCAGTACTTC	CASSLTGANIQETQYF
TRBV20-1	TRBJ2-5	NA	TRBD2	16	TGCAGTGCTAGTCGGACTAGCGGGACCCCTTGGGAGACCCAGTACTTC	CSASRTSGTPWETQYF
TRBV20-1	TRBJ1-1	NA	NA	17	TGCAGTGCTAGAGATAGGCGAACCGGGACGGTGAACACTGAAGCTTTCTTT	CSARDRRTGTVNTEAFF
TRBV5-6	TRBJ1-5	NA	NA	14	TGTGCCAGCAGCCTCCGGCAGACCAATCAGCCCCAGCATTTT	CASSLRQTNQPQHF
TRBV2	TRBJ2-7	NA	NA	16	TGTGCCAGCAGTGATAGGGGAGGCAGACCTTCCTACGAGCAGTACTTC	CASSDRGGRPSYEQYF
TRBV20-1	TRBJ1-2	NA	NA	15	TGCAGTGCCTTCCAGGGTTCTATCCCTAACTGTGGCTACACCTTC	CSAFQGSIPNCGYTF
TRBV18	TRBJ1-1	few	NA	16	TGTGCCAGCTCACCCTCGGGGCCTACGGGGAACACTGAAGCTTTCTTT	CASSPSGPTGNTEAFF
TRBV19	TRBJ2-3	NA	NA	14	TGTGCTAGTAGTGAGGTGGGCCCCACAGATACGCAGTATTTT	CASSEVGPTDTQYF
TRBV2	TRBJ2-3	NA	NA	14	TGTGCCACCCGGACCGGGTCTACCGGAAATACGCAGTATTTT	CATRTGSTGNTQYF